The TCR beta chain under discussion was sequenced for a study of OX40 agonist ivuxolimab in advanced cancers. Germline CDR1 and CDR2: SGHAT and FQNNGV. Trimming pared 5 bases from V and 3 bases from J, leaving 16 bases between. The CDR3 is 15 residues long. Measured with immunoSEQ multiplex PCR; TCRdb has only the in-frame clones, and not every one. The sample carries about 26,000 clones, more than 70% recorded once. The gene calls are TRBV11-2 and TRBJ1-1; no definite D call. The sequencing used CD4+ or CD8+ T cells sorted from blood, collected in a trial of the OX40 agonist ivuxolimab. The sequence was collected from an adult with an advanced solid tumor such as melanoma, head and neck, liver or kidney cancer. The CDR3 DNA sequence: TGTGCCAGCAGCCTTACCGAAGGCTCCTACACTGAAGCTTTCTTT. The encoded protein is CASSLTEGSYTEAFF.